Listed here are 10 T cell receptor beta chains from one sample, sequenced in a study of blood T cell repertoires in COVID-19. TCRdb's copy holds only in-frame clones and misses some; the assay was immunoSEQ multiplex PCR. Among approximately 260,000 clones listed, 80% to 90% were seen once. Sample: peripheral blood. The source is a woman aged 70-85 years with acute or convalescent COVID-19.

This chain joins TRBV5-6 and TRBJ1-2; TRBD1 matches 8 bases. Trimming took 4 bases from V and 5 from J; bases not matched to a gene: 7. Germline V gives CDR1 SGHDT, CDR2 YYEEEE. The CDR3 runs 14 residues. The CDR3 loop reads CASSRTGPQYGYTF. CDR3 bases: TGTGCCAGCAGCCGGACAGGGCCCCAGTATGGCTACACCTTC.

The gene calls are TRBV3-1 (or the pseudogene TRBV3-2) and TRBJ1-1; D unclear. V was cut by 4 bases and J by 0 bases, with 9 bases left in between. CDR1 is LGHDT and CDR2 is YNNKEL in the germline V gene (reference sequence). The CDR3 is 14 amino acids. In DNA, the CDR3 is TGTGCCAGCAGCCGCGGCCTTCTGAACACTGAAGCTTTCTTT. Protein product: CASSRGLLNTEAFF.

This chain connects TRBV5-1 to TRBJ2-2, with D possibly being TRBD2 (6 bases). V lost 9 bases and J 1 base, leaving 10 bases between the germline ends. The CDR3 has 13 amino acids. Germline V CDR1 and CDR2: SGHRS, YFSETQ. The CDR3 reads CATGSGNTGELFF. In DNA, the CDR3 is TGCGCCACCGGTAGCGGGAACACCGGGGAGCTGTTTTTT.

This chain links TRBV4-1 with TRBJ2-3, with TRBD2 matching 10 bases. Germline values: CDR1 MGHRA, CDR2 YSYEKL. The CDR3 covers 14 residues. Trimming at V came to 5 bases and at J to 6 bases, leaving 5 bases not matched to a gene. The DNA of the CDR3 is TGCGCCAGCAGCGATAGCGGGGGGAGGGATACGCAGTATTTT. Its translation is CASSDSGGRDTQYF.

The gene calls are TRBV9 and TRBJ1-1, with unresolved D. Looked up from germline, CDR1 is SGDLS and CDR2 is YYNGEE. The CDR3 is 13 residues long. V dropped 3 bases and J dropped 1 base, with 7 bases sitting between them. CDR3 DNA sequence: TGTGCCAGCAGCGATTACAGGAACACTGAAGCTTTCTTT. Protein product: CASSDYRNTEAFF.

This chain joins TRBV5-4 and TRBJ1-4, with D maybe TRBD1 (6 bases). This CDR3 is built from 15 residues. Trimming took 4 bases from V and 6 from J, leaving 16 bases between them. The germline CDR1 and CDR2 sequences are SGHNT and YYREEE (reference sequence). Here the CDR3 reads CASSRKQGRDEKLFF. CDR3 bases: TGTGCCAGCAGCCGGAAACAGGGTAGGGATGAAAAACTGTTTTTT.

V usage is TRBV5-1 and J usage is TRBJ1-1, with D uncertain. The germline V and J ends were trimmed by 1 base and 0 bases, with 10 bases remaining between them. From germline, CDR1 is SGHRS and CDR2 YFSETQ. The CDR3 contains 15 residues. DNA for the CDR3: TGCGCCAGCAGCTTGTTATCTGAGCTGAACACTGAAGCTTTCTTT. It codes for CASSLLSELNTEAFF.

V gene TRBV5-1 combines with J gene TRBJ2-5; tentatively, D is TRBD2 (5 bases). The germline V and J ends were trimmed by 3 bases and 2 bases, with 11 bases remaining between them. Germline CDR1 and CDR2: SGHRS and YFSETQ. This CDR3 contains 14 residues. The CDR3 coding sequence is TGCGCCAGCAGCTCCCCCGGGGTTCAAGAGACCCAGTACTTC. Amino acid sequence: CASSSPGVQETQYF.

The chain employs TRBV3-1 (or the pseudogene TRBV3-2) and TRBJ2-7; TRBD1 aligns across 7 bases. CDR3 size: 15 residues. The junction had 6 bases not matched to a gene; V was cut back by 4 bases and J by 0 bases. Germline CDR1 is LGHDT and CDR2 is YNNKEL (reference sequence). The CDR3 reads CASSPTWDSSYEQYF. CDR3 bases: TGTGCCAGCAGCCCGACGTGGGACAGCTCCTACGAGCAGTACTTC.

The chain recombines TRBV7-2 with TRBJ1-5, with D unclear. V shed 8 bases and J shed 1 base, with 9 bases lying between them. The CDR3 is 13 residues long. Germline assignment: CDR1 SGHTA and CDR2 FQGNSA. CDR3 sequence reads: CASAPQSNQPQHF. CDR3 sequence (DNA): TGTGCCAGCGCACCGCAGAGCAATCAGCCCCAGCATTTT.